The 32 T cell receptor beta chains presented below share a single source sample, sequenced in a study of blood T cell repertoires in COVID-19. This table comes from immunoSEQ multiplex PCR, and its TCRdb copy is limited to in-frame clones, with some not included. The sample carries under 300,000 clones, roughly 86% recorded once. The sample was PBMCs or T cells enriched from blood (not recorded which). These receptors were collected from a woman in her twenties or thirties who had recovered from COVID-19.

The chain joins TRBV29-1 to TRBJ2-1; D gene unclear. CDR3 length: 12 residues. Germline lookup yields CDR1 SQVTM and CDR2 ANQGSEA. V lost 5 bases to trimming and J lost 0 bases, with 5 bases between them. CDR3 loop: CSVTSSYNEQFF. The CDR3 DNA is TGCAGCGTTACAAGCTCCTACAATGAGCAGTTCTTC.

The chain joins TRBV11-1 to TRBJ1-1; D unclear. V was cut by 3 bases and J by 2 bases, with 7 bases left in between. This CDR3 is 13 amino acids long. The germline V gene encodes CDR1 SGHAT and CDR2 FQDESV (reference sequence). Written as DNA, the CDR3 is TGTGCCAGCAGCTTCGAGGGAAACACTGAAGCTTTCTTT. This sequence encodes CASSFEGNTEAFF.

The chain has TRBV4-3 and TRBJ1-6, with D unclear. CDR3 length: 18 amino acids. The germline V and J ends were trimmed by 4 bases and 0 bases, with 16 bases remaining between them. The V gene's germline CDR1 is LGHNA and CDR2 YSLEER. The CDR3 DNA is TGCGCCAGCAGCCCCAATGTCCCAGGCAGCTCCTATAATTCACCCCTCCACTTT. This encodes CASSPNVPGSSYNSPLHF.

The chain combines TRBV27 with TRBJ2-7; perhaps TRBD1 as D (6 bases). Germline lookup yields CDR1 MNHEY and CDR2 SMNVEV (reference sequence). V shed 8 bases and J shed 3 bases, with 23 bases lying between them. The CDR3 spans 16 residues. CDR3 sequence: CASSDRPLKGGYEQYF. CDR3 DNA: TGTGCCAGCTCCGACAGGCCCTTGAAGGGTGGCTACGAGCAGTACTTC.

CDR3 bases: TGTGCCGCCATAGGGGGGAGGGCAAACACCGGGGAGCTGTTTTTT. Its protein product is CAAIGGRANTGELFF. V usage is TRBV28 and J usage is TRBJ2-2; D is possibly TRBD2 (7 bases). This CDR3 has 15 residues. The V gene lost 11 bases and the J gene lost 2 bases, with 18 bases spanning the gap. Germline V gene data show CDR1 as MDHEN and CDR2 as SYDVKM.

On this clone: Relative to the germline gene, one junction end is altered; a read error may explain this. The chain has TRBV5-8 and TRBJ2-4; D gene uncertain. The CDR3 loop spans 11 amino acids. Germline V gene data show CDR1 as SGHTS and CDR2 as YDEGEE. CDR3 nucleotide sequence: TGTGCCAGCAGCTTGGTCTCGAGCGTCGACTTC. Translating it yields CASSLVSSVDF.

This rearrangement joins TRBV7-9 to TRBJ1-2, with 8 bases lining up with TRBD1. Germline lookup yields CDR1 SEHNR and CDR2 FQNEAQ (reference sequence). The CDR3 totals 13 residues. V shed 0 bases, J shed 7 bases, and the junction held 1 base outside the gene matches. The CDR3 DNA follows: TGTGCCAGCAGCTTAGCGGACAGGGCTGGCTACACCTTC. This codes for CASSLADRAGYTF.

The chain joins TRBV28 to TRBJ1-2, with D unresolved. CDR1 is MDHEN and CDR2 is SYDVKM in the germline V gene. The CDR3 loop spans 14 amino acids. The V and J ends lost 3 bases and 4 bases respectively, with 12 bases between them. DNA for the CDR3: TGTGCCAGCAGTTTGGGCCTATCGAGCTATGGCTACACCTTC. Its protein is CASSLGLSSYGYTF.

The CDR3 nucleotides are TGTGCCAGCAGTGACTATAATCAGCCCCAGCATTTT. Protein sequence: CASSDYNQPQHF. This rearrangement joins TRBV28 to TRBJ1-5; D not certain. This CDR3 contains 12 residues. The V end lost 5 bases, the J end lost 4 bases, and 6 bases lay between the germline ends. Per germline, CDR1 MDHEN and CDR2 SYDVKM.

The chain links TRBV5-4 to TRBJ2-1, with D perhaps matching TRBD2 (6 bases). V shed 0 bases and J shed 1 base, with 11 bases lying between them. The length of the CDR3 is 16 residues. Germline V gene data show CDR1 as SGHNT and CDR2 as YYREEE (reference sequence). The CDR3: CASSLVGGQSYNEQFF. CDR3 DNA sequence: TGTGCCAGCAGCTTGGTCGGAGGGCAATCCTACAATGAGCAGTTCTTC. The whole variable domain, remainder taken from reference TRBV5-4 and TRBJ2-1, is ETGVTQSPTHLIKTRGQQVTLRCSSQSGHNTVSWYQQALGQGPQFIFQYYREEENGRGNFPPRFSGLQFPNYSSELNVNALELDDSALYLCASSLVGGQSYNEQFFGPGTRLTVL.

In DNA form, the CDR3 reads TGTGCCAGCAGCCAAGGAGATGGACAGGCGAGAGGAGGCTACACCTTC. It specifies CASSQGDGQARGGYTF. The V gene is TRBV4-2, the J gene TRBJ1-2; 7 bases are shared with TRBD1. Germline V gene data show CDR1 as LGHNA and CDR2 as YNFKEQ. J gave up 8 bases and V 1 base, and 13 bases lay outside the gene matches. This CDR3 spans 16 amino acids.

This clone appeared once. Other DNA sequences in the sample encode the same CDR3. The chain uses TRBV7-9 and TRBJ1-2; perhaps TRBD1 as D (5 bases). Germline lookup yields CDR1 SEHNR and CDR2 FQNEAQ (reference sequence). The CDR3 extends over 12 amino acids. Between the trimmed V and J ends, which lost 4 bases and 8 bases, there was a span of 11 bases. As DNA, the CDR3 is TGTGCCAGCAGCTCCGGGGGAGGCGGCTACACCTTC. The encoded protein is CASSSGGGGYTF.

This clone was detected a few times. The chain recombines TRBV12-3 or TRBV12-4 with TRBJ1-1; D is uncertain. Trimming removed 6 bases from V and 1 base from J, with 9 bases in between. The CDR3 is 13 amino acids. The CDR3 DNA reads TGTGCCAGCAGCCCCGACTCGAACACTGAAGCTTTCTTT. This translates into CASSPDSNTEAFF.

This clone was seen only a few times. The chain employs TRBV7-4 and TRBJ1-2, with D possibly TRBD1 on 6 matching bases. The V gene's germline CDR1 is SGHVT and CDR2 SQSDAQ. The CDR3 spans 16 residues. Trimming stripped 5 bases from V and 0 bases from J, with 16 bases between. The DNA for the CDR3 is TGTGCCAGCAGCATTACAGGGCGTCGAGCTAACTATGGCTACACCTTC. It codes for CASSITGRRANYGYTF.

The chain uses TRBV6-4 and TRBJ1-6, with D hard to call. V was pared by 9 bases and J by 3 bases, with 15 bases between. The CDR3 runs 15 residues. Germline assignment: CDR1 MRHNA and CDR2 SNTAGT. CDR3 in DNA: TGTGCCAGGCAGCGGTTCCGAATCTATAATTCACCCCTCCACTTT. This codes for CARQRFRIYNSPLHF.

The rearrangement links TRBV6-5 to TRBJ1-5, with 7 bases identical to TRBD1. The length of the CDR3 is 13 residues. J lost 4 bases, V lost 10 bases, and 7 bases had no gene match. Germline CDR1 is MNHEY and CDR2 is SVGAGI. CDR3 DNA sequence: TGTGCCACACGGGACAGTTTAAATCAGCCCCAGCATTTT. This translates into CATRDSLNQPQHF.

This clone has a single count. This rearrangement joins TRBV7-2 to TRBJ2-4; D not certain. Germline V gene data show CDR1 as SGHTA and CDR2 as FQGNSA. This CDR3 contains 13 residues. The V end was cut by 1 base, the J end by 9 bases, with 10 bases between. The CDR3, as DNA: TGTGCCAGCAGCTTAGGATTAGGCGGCATTCAGTACTTC. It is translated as CASSLGLGGIQYF.

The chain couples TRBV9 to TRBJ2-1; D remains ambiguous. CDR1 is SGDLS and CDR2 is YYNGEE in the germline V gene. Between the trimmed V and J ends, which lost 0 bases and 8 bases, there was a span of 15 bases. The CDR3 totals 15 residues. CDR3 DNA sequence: TGTGCCAGCAGCGTAGAAAGCGACCCAGCCGATGAGCAGTTCTTC. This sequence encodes CASSVESDPADEQFF. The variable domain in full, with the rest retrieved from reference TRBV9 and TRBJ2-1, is DSGVTQTPKHLITATGQRVTLRCSPRSGDLSVYWYQQSLDQGLQFLIQYYNGEERAKGNILERFSAQQFPDLHSELNLSSLELGDSALYFCASSVESDPADEQFFGPGTRLTVL.

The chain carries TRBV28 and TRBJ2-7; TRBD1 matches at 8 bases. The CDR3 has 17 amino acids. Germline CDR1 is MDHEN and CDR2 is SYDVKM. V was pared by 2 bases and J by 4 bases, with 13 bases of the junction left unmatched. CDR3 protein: CASSLIKRGDRSYEQYF. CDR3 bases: TGTGCCAGCAGTTTAATTAAGCGAGGGGACAGGTCTTACGAGCAGTACTTC.

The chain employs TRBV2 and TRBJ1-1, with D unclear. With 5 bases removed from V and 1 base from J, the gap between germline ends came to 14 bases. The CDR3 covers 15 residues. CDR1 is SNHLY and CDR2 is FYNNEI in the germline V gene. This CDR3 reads CASSRGLVGNTEAFF. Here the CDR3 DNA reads TGTGCCAGCAGTCGAGGGTTGGTTGGGAACACTGAAGCTTTCTTT.

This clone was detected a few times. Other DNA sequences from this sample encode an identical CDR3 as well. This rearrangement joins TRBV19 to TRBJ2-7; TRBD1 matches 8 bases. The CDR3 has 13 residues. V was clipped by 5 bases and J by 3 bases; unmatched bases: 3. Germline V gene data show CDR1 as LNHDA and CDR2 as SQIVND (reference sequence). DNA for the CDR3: TGTGCCAGTAGTCTTACAGGGGGCTACGAGCAGTACTTC. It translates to CASSLTGGYEQYF.

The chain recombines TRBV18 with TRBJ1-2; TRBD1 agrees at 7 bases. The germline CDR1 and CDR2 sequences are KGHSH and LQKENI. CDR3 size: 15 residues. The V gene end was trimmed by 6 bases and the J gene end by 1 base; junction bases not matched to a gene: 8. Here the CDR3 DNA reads TGTGCCAGCTCGCCTACAGGGGACCGTAACTATGGCTACACCTTC. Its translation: CASSPTGDRNYGYTF.

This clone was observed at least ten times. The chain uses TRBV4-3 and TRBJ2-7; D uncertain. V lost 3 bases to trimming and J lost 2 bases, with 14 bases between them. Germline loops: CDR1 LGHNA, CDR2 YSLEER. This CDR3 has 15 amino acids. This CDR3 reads CASSQLLGGAYEQYF. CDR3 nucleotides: TGCGCCAGCAGCCAGCTTCTAGGCGGAGCCTACGAGCAGTACTTC.

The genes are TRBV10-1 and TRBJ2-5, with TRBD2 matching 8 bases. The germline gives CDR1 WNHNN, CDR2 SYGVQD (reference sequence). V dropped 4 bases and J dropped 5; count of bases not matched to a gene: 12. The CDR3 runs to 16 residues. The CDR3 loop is CASSAGLAPSRETQYF. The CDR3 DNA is TGCGCCAGCAGTGCAGGACTAGCCCCGTCTCGGGAGACCCAGTACTTC.

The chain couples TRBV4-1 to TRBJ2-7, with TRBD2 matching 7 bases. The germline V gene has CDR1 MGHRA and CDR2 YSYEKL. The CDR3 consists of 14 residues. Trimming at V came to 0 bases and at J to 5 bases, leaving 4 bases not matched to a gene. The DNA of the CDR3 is TGCGCCAGCAGCCAAGAGGTGGGAGGGAACGAGCAGTACTTC. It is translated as CASSQEVGGNEQYF.

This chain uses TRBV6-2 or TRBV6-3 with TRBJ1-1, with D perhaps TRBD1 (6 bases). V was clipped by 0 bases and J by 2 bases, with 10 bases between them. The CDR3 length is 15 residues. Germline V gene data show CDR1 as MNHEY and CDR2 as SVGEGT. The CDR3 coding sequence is TGTGCCAGCAGTTACTCGAAAGGGGGAAACACTGAAGCTTTCTTT. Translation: CASSYSKGGNTEAFF.

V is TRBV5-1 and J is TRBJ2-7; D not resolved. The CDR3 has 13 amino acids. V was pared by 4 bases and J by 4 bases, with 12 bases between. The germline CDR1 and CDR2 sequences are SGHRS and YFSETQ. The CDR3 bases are TGCGCCAGCAGCCTCCCGGGTACGTACGAGCAGTACTTC. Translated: CASSLPGTYEQYF.

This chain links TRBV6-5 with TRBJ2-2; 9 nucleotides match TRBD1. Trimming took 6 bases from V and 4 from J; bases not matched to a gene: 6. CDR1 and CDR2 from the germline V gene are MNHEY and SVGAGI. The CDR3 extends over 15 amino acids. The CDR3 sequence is CASSPGQGPTGELFF. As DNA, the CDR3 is TGTGCCAGCAGCCCGGGACAGGGTCCCACCGGGGAGCTGTTTTTT.

The CDR3 coding sequence is TGTGCCAGCAGTGGCTCCTGGACTAGCGGATCCTACGAGCAGTACTTC. As protein: CASSGSWTSGSYEQYF. The rearrangement links TRBV25-1 to TRBJ2-7; 10 nucleotides line up with TRBD2. This CDR3 comprises 16 residues. V was pared by 4 bases and J by 1 base, with 7 bases of the junction left unmatched. Looked up from germline, CDR1 is MGHDK and CDR2 is SYGVNS.

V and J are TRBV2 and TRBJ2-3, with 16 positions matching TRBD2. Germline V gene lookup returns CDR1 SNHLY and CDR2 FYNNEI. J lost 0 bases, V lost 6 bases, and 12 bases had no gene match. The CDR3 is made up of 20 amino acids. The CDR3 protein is CASRAPGLAGGPTSTDTQYF. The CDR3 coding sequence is TGTGCCAGCAGGGCCCCGGGACTAGCGGGGGGGCCGACTAGCACAGATACGCAGTATTTT. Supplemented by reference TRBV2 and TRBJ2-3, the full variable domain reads EPEVTQTPSHQVTQMGQEVILRCVPISNHLYFYWYRQILGQKVEFLVSFYNNEISEKSEIFDDQFSVERPDGSNFTLKIRSTKLEDSAMYFCASRAPGLAGGPTSTDTQYFGPGTRLTVL.

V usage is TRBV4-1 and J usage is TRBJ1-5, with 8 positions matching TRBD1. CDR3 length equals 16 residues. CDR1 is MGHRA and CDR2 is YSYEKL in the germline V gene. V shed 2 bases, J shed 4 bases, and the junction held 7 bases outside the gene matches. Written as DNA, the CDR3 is TGCGCCAGCAGCCAACTCACAGGGGGTGGAAATCAGCCCCAGCATTTT. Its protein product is CASSQLTGGGNQPQHF.

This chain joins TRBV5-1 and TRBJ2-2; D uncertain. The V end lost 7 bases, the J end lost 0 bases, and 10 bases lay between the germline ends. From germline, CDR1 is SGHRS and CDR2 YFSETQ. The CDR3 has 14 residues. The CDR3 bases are TGCGCCAGCGGTACTACCACGAACACCGGGGAGCTGTTTTTT. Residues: CASGTTTNTGELFF.